This T cell receptor (beta chain) comes out of a study of human thymus T cells. Method: immunoSEQ multiplex PCR; TCRdb's copy keeps in-frame clones and lacks some. The repertoire holds roughly 60,000 clones, 94% seen once, with about 6.5% in the top ten. Germline V gene sequence: CDR1 SNHLY, CDR2 FYNNEI. The CDR3 runs 17 residues. V lost 3 bases and J lost 4, with 21 bases in between. The sequence was obtained from a boy younger than two with a congenital heart defect but otherwise immunologically healthy. Sequencing was performed on blood. The V and J genes are TRBV2 and TRBJ1-1, with D possibly being TRBD1 (6 bases). The CDR3 sequence: CASSDLRGRGKGTEAFF. Written as DNA, the CDR3 is TGTGCCAGCAGTGACCTAAGGGGCAGGGGTAAGGGCACTGAAGCTTTCTTT. The variable domain in full, completed from reference TRBV2 and TRBJ1-1, reads EPEVTQTPSHQVTQMGQEVILRCVPISNHLYFYWYRQILGQKVEFLVSFYNNEISEKSEIFDDQFSVERPDGSNFTLKIRSTKLEDSAMYFCASSDLRGRGKGTEAFFGQGTRLTVV.